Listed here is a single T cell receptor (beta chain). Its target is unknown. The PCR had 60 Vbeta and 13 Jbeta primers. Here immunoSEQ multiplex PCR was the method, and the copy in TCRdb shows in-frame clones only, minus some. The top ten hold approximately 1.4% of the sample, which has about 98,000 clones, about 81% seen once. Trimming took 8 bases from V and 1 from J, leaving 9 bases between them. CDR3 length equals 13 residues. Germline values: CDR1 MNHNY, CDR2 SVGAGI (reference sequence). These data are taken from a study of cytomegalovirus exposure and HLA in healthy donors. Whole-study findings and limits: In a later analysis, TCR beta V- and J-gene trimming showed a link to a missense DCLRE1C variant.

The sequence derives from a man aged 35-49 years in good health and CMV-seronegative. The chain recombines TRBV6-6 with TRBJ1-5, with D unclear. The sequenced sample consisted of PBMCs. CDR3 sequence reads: CASSTESNQPQHF. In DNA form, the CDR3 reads TGTGCCAGCTCGACGGAGAGCAATCAGCCCCAGCATTTT.